This T cell receptor beta chain derives from a study of T cell responses to AZD1222 COVID-19 vaccine. Study conclusions and caveats: Across the whole spike, CD4 TCRs peaked at regions 160-218 and 743-854. Donors were chiefly white British, with a greater number of females, and clonal diversity was perhaps underestimated. Spike-specific TCR breadth and depth grew following two AZD1222 doses.

Produced via immunoSEQ multiplex PCR; TCRdb's table is partial and in-frame only. The table includes about 150,000 clones, roughly 91% detected once. On this clone: Its antigen is unknown.

The CDR3 is 12 amino acids. V lost 3 bases, J lost 4 bases, and 7 bases lay in between. CDR1 and CDR2 (germline): LNHDA, SQIVND (reference sequence). This TCR was sampled from an adult in good health. This chain joins TRBV19 and TRBJ2-7, with D uncertain. The sequencing used peripheral blood, collected on day 0 of AZD1222 vaccination. CDR3: CASSMYGYEQYF. DNA for the CDR3: TGTGCCAGTAGTATGTATGGTTACGAGCAGTACTTC.